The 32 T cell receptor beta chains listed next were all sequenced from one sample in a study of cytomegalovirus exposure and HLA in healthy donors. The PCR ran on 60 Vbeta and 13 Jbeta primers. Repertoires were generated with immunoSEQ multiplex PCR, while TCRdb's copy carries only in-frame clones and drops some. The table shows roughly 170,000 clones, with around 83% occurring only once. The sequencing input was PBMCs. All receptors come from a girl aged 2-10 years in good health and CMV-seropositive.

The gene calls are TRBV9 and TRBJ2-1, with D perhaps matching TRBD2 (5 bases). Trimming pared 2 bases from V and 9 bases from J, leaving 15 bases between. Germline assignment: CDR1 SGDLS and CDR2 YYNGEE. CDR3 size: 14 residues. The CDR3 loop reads CASSVRTVAREQFF. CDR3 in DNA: TGTGCCAGCAGCGTGAGGACTGTTGCTCGTGAGCAGTTCTTC.

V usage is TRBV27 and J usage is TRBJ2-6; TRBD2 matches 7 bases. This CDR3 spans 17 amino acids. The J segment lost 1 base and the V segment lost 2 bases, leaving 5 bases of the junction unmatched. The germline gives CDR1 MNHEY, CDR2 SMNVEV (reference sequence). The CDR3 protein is CASSLVGGESGANVLTF. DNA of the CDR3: TGTGCCAGCAGTTTAGTTGGGGGGGAGTCTGGGGCCAACGTCCTGACTTTC.

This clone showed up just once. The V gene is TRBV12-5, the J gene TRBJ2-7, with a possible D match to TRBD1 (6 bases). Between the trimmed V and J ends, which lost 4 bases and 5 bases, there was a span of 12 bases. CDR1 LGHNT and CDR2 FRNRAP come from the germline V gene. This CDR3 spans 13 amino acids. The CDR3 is CASGSVRTDEQYF. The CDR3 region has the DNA TGTGCTAGTGGTTCGGTACGGACAGACGAGCAGTACTTC.

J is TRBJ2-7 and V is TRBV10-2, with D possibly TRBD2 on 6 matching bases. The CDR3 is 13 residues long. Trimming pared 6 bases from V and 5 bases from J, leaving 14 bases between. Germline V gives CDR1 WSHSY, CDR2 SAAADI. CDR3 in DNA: TGCGCCAGCAGCACGGGGGATTTGGACGAGCAGTACTTC. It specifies CASSTGDLDEQYF.

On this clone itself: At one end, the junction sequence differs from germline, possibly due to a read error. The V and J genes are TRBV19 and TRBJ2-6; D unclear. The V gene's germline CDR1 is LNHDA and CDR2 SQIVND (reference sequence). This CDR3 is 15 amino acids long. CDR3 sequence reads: CASSIGFSGANVLTF. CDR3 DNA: TGTGCCAGCAGTATTGGCTTCTCTGGGGCCAACGTCCTGACTTTC.

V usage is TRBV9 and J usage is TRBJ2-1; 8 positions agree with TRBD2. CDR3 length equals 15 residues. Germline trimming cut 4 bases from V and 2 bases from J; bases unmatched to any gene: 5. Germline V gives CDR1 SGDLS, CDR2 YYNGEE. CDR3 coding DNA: TGTGCCAGCAGCCCCCGGACTAGCCCCTACAATGAGCAGTTCTTC. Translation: CASSPRTSPYNEQFF. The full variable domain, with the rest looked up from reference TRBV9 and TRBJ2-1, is DSGVTQTPKHLITATGQRVTLRCSPRSGDLSVYWYQQSLDQGLQFLIQYYNGEERAKGNILERFSAQQFPDLHSELNLSSLELGDSALYFCASSPRTSPYNEQFFGPGTRLTVL.

As DNA, the CDR3 is TGTGCCACCGGTTCATCCTCCTACGAGCAGTACTTC. Protein: CATGSSSYEQYF. The chain employs TRBV6-1 and TRBJ2-5; D unclear. The last part of the DNA fits TRBJ2-7 better; the J call may be wrong. Germline-derived CDR1 and CDR2 are MNHNS and SASEGT. The CDR3 is made up of 12 amino acids.

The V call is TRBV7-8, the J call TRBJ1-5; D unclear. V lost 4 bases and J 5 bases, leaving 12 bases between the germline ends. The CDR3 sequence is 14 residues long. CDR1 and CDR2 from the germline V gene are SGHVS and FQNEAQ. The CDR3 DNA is TGTGCCAGCAGCTCTTCCAGAATCTATCAGCCCCAGCATTTT. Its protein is CASSSSRIYQPQHF.

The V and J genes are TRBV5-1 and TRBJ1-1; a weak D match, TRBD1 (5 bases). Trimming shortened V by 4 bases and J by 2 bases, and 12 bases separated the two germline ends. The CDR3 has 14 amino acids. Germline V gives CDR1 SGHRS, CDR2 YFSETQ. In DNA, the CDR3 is TGCGCCAGCAGCATCGACAGCTTAAACACTGAAGCTTTCTTT. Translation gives CASSIDSLNTEAFF.

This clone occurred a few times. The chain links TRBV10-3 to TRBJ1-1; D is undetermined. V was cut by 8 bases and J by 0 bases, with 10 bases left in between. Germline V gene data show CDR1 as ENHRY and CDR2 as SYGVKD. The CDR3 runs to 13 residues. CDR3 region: CAIRGDLNTEAFF. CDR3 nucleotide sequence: TGTGCCATCCGAGGTGACCTGAACACTGAAGCTTTCTTT.

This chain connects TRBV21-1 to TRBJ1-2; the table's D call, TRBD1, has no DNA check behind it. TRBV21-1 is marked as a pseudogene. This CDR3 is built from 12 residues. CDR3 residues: CASKPGAYGYTF. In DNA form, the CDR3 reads TGTGCCAGCAAGCCAGGGGCTTATGGCTACACCTTC.

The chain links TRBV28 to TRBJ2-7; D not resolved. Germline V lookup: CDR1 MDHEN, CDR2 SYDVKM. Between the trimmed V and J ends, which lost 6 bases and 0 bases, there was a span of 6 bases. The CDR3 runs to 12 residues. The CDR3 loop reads CASSGYSYEQYF. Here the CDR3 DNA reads TGTGCCAGCAGCGGGTACTCCTACGAGCAGTACTTC.

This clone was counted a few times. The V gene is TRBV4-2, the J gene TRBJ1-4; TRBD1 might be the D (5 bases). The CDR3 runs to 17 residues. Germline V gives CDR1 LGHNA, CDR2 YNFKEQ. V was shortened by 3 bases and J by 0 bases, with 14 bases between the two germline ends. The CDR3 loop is CASSQTSGFTTNEKLFF. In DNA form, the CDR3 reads TGTGCCAGCAGCCAGACCTCAGGGTTTACAACTAATGAAAAACTGTTTTTT.

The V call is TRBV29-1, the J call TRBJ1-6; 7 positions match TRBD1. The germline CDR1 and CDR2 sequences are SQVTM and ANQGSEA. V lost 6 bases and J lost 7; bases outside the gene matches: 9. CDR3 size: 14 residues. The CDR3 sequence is CSVHTGTENSPLHF. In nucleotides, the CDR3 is TGCAGCGTCCACACCGGGACAGAAAATTCACCCCTCCACTTT.

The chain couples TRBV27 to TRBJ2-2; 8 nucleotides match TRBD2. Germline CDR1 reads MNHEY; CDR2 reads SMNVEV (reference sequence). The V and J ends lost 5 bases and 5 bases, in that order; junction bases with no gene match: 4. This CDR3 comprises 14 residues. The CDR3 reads CASSLSGTTGELFF. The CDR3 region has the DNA TGTGCCAGCAGTCTTAGCGGGACGACCGGGGAGCTGTTTTTT.

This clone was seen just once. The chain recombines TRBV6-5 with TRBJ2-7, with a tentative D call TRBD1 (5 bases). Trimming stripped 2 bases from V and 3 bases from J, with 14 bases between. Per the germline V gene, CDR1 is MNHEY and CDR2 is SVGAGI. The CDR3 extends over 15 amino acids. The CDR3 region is CASSYGARPHYEQYF. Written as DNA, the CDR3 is TGTGCCAGCAGTTACGGGGCGCGGCCACACTACGAGCAGTACTTC.

The CDR3 here is CASNIGVTKANQPQHF. CDR3 DNA sequence: TGTGCCAGCAATATAGGGGTGACCAAGGCTAATCAGCCCCAGCATTTT. The chain joins TRBV28 to TRBJ1-5, with D possibly TRBD1 on 5 matching bases. V was pared by 7 bases and J by 4 bases, with 20 bases between. The germline CDR1 and CDR2 sequences are MDHEN and SYDVKM. The CDR3 runs 16 residues.

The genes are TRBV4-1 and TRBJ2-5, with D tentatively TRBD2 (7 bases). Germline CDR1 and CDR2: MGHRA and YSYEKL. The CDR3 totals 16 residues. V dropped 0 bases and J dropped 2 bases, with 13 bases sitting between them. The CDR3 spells CASSQDGGLLQETQYF. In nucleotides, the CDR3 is TGCGCCAGCAGCCAAGACGGGGGGCTCTTGCAAGAGACCCAGTACTTC.

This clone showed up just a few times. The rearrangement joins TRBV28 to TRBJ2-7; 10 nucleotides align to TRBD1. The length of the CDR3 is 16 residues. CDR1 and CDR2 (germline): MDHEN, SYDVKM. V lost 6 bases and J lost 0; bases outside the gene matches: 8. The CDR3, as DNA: TGTGCCAGCAGGAGCCGGGACAGGGGCTTCTCCTACGAGCAGTACTTC. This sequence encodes CASRSRDRGFSYEQYF.

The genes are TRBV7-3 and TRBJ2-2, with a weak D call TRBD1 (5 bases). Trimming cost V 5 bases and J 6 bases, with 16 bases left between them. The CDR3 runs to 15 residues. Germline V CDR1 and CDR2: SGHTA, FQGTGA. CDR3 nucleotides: TGTGCCAGCAGCCCGTCATCGGCACAGGCCGGGGAGCTGTTTTTT. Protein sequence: CASSPSSAQAGELFF.

The CDR3 sequence: CASSHTSGSTDTQYF. The CDR3 DNA sequence: TGCGCCAGCAGCCACACTAGCGGTAGCACAGATACGCAGTATTTT. This chain uses TRBV4-1 with TRBJ2-3; TRBD2 matches 8 bases. Trimming took 3 bases from V and 0 from J; bases not matched to a gene: 2. This CDR3 spans 15 amino acids. Per germline, CDR1 MGHRA and CDR2 YSYEKL.

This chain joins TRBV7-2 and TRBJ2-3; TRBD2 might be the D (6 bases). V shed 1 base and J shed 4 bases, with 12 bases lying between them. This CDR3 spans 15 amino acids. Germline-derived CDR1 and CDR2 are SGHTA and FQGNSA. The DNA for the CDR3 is TGTGCCAGCAGCTTAGTTGGGGGGTGGGCAGATACGCAGTATTTT. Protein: CASSLVGGWADTQYF.

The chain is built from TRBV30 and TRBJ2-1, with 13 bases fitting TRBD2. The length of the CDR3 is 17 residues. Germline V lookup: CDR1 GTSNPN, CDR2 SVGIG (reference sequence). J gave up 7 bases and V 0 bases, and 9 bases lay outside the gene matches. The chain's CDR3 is CAWSVRPGLAGQNEQFF. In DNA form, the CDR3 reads TGTGCCTGGAGTGTACGACCGGGACTAGCGGGACAGAATGAGCAGTTCTTC.

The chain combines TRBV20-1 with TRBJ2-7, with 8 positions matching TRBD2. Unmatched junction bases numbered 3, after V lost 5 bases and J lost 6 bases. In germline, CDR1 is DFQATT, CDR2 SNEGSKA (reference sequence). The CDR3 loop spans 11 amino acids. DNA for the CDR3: TGCAGTGCTTCGACTAGCGCCGAGCAGTACTTC. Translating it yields CSASTSAEQYF.

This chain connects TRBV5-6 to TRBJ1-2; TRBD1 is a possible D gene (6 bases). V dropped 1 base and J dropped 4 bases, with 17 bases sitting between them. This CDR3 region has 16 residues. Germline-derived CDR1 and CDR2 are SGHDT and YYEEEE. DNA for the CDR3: TGTGCCAGCAGCTTGCCCGATCAAGGACAGATCTATGGCTACACCTTC. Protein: CASSLPDQGQIYGYTF.

CDR3 sequence: CASIPGRASHKVIGYTF. CDR3 nucleotides: TGTGCCAGTATACCAGGGAGGGCCTCCCATAAGGTAATCGGCTACACCTTC. The genes are TRBV2 and TRBJ1-2; perhaps TRBD1 as D (5 bases). The CDR3 loop spans 17 amino acids. Trimming took off 9 bases at V and 8 bases at J, with 31 bases between the two ends. The germline CDR1 and CDR2 sequences are SNHLY and FYNNEI.

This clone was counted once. CDR3 protein: CASSRRTSFTGELFF. In DNA form, the CDR3 reads TGTGCCAGCAGTCGCAGGACTAGCTTCACCGGGGAGCTGTTTTTT. The genes are TRBV28 and TRBJ2-2; 8 nucleotides match TRBD2. The CDR3 totals 15 residues. The trim removed 5 bases at V and 4 bases at J, leaving 6 bases unmatched. Germline values: CDR1 MDHEN, CDR2 SYDVKM.

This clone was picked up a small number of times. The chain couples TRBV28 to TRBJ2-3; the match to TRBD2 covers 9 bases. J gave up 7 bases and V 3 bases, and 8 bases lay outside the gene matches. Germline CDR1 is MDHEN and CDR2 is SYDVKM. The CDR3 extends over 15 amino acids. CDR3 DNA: TGTGCCAGCAGTTTCTTAGCGGGAGCGGGAAATACGCAGTATTTT. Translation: CASSFLAGAGNTQYF.

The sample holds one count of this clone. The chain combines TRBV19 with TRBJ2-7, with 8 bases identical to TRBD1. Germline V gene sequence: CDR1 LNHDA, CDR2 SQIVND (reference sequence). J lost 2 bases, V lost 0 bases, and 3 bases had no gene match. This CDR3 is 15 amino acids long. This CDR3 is CASSIDPDRAYEQYF. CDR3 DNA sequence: TGTGCCAGTAGTATAGACCCGGACAGGGCCTACGAGCAGTACTTC.

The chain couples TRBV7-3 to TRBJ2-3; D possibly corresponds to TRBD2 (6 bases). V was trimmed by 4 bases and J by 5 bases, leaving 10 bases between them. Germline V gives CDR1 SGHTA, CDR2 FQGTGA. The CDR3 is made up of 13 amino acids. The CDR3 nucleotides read TGTGCCAGCAGCTCACAAGCGGGAGATACGCAGTATTTT. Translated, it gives CASSSQAGDTQYF.

The DNA for the CDR3 is TGCGCCAGCAGCTTAAATCAGGGGAGAGCTAACTATGGCTACACCTTC. It translates to CASSLNQGRANYGYTF. V usage is TRBV5-1 and J usage is TRBJ1-2; D is possibly TRBD1 (6 bases). The V gene's germline CDR1 is SGHRS and CDR2 YFSETQ. This CDR3 region has 16 residues. Trimming cost V 2 bases and J 0 bases, with 14 bases left between them. Complete variable domain (other parts from reference TRBV5-1 and TRBJ1-2): KAGVTQTPRYLIKTRGQQVTLSCSPISGHRSVSWYQQTPGQGLQFLFEYFSETQRNKGNFPGRFSGRQFSNSRSEMNVSTLELGDSALYLCASSLNQGRANYGYTFGSGTRLTVV.

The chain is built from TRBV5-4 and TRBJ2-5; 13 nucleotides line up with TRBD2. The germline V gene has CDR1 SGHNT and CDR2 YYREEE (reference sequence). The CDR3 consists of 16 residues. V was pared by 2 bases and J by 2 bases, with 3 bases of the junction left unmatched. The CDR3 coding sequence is TGTGCCAGCAGCTTCCCACTAGCGGGGGGGCAAGAGACCCAGTACTTC. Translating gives CASSFPLAGGQETQYF.